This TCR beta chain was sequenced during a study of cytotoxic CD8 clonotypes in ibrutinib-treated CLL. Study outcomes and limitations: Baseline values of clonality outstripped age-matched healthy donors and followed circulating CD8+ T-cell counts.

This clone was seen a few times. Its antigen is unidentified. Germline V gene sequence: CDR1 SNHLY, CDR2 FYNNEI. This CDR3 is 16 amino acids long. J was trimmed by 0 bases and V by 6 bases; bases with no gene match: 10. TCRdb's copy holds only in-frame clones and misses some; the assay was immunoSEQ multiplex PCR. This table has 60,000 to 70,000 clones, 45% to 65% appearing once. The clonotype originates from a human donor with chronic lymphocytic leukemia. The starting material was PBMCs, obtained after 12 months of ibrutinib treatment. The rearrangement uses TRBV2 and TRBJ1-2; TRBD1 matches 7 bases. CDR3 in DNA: TGTGCCAGCAGCAACGTCTTGGGACAGACTAACTATGGCTACACCTTC. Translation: CASSNVLGQTNYGYTF.